This TCR beta chain is drawn from a study of blood T cell dynamics during melanoma immunotherapy. Every bulk PBMC sample received the same 350 ng of DNA. The table came from immunoSEQ multiplex PCR; TCRdb's copy has only in-frame clones and leaves some out. The table shows more than 8,500 clones, with about 90% occurring only once. Time point here: week 3, after first cycle of checkpoint inhibitor. Germline loops: CDR1 MNHNY, CDR2 SVGAGI (reference sequence). V was clipped by 4 bases and J by 2 bases; unmatched bases: 3. This CDR3 has 14 residues. This clonotype was sampled from a human donor with melanoma. The chain links TRBV6-6 to TRBJ2-7; 9 nucleotides match TRBD1. The sample here was blood, taken from a patient treated with checkpoint blockade. In DNA, the CDR3 is TGTGCCAGCAGTTGGGGACAGGGCGCCTACGAGCAGTACTTC. Its translation is CASSWGQGAYEQYF.